This T cell receptor beta chain originates from a study of T cells in localized non-small cell lung cancer. Broader study findings: Adjacent lung tissue had a median approximately 57 of the top 100 clones found in the tumor. Longer overall survival accompanied higher blood T cell density.

Germline V gene sequence: CDR1 MNHNY, CDR2 SVGAGI (reference sequence). There are 15 residues in the CDR3. With 6 bases removed from V and 6 bases from J, the gap between germline ends came to 21 bases. With regard to this clone: Its specificity is not known.

Clones were sequenced by immunoSEQ multiplex PCR, and TCRdb holds only the in-frame ones, with some missing. The top ten clones hold approximately 9.7% of a sample with 70,000 to 100,000 clones, around 84% of them seen once. The material was peripheral blood, obtained before any cancer treatment. This TCR came from a female donor over 55 with stage I lung adenocarcinoma. The chain has TRBV6-6 and TRBJ2-7, with a weak D call TRBD2 (5 bases). The CDR3, as DNA: TGTGCCAGCAGACTTCTTTCTGGGGTAGGGAGCGAGCAGTACTTC. This translates into CASRLLSGVGSEQYF.